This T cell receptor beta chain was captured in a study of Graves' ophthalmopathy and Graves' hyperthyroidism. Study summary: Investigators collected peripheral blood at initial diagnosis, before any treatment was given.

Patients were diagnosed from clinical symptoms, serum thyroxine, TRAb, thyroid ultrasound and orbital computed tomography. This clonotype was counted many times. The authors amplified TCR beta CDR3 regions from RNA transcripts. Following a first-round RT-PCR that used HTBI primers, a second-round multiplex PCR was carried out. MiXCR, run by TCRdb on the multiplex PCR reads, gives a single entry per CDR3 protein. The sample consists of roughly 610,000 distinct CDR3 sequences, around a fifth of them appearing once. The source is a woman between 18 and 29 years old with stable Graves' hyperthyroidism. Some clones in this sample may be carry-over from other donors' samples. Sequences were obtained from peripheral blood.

The CDR3 is CASSSNVAGEWYEQYF. The CDR3 DNA reads as TGTGCCAGCAGCTCAAACGTAGCGGGAGAATGGTACGAGCAGTACTTC. The chain couples TRBV13 to TRBJ2-7, with TRBD2 matching over 9 bases. Germline trimming cut 4 bases from V and 4 bases from J; bases unmatched to any gene: 11. The CDR3 loop spans 16 amino acids. Germline V gene sequence: CDR1 PRHDT, CDR2 FYEKMQ (reference sequence).